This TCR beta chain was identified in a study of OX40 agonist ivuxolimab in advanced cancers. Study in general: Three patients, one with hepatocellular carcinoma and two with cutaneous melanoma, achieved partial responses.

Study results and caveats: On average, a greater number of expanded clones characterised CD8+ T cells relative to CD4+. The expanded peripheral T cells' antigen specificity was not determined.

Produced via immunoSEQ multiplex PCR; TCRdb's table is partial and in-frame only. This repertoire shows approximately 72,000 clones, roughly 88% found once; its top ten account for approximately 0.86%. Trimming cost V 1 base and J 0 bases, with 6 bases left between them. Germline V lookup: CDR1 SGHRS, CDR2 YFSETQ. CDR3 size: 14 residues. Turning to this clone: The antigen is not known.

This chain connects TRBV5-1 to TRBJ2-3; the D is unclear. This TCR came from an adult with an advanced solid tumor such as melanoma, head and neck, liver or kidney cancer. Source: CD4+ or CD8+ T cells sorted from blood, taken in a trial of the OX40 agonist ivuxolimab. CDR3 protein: CASSLWSSTDTQYF. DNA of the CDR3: TGCGCCAGCAGCTTGTGGTCTAGCACAGATACGCAGTATTTT.